These 11 T cell receptor beta chains share one sample of origin, sequenced in a study of T cell clonality in common variable immunodeficiency. Produced via immunoSEQ multiplex PCR; TCRdb's table is partial and in-frame only. Observed are under 50,000 clones, no singletons, with the top ten taking approximately 2%. The sequenced sample consisted of peripheral blood mononuclear cells. All receptors come from a person aged 18 to 70 in good health.

This clone was recorded many times. The sequence runs out 3 residues before the end of the CDR3; the remainder is reconstructed from the germline J gene. The chain carries TRBV5-5 and TRBJ2-3; the D is unclear. Germline assignment: CDR1 SGHKS and CDR2 YYEKEE (reference sequence). V lost 2 bases and J lost 0, with 7 bases in between. This CDR3 contains 14 residues. CDR3 residues: CASSFQASTDTQYF. The CDR3 DNA, read in part, is TGTGCCAGCAGCTTCCAAGCCAGCACAGATACG.

This clone was seen ten or more times. Sequencing ends 3 residues short of the CDR3 end; the germline J gene provides the rest. This chain links TRBV6-4 with TRBJ1-2, with D maybe TRBD1 (6 bases). This CDR3 has 13 residues. Germline V gene sequence: CDR1 MRHNA, CDR2 SNTAGT. V dropped 4 bases and J dropped 4 bases, with 10 bases sitting between them. The sequenced part of the CDR3 DNA is TGTGCCAGCAGTGCAGGGGAGAGCTATGGC. Its translation: CASSAGESYG. The entire CDR3 sequence reads CASSAGESYGYTF.

This clone was observed many times. Sequencing ends 3 residues short of the CDR3 end; the germline J gene provides the rest. This rearrangement joins TRBV5-1 to TRBJ1-4; D gene unclear. The CDR3 is made up of 12 amino acids. Per germline, CDR1 SGHRS and CDR2 YFSETQ. V dropped 5 bases and J dropped 7 bases, with 9 bases sitting between them. The CDR3 loop reads CASRRSGEKLFF. The DNA read from the CDR3 is TGCGCCAGCAGGCGTTCTGGTGAAAAA. The variable domain in full, completed from reference TRBV5-1 and TRBJ1-4, reads KAGVTQTPRYLIKTRGQQVTLSCSPISGHRSVSWYQQTPGQGLQFLFEYFSETQRNKGNFPGRFSGRQFSNSRSEMNVSTLELGDSALYLCASRRSGEKLFFGSGTQLSVL.

Concerning this clone: The CDR3 is cut off 3 residues early in the read; its end comes from the germline J gene. The chain joins TRBV18 to TRBJ1-6, with D maybe TRBD1 (5 bases). The CDR3 has 15 amino acids. Trimming left V 3 bases short and J 9 bases short, with 15 bases between. Germline V CDR1 and CDR2: KGHSH, LQKENI. CDR3 amino acids: CASSPADGQGSPLHF. The CDR3 DNA, read in part, is TGTGCCAGCTCACCGGCAGATGGGCAGGGTTCACCC.

As concerns this clone: Read data end 3 residues before the CDR3 end; the end is taken from the germline J gene. V gene TRBV2 combines with J gene TRBJ1-4; a weak D match, TRBD1 (5 bases). CDR3 length equals 16 residues. Germline V gene data show CDR1 as SNHLY and CDR2 as FYNNEI. CDR3 protein: CASSEPGGANNSPLFF. The CDR3 DNA, read in part, is TGTGCCAGCAGTGAACCTGGAGGGGCTAATAATTCACCA.

A remark on this clone: The CDR3 end lies 3 residues beyond the end of the read and is filled in from the germline J gene. The V and J genes are TRBV30 and TRBJ2-4; 11 bases align to TRBD1. CDR1 is GTSNPN and CDR2 is SVGIG in the germline V gene (reference sequence). This CDR3 has 16 residues. The sequenced CDR3 bases are TGTGCCTGGAGTGTAGCAAGGACAGGGGGCAACTATGGT. Translation: CAWSVARTGGNYG. In full, the CDR3 is CAWSVARTGGNYGQYF.

This clone was observed at least ten times. The CDR3 end is not reached by the read, which stops 3 residues before it; the germline J gene fills it in. The chain is built from TRBV28 and TRBJ2-7; 8 bases agree with TRBD1. Germline loops: CDR1 MDHEN, CDR2 SYDVKM. There are 15 residues in the CDR3. The junction had 2 bases not matched to a gene; V was cut back by 1 base and J by 0 bases. The sequenced CDR3 bases are TGTGCCAGCAGTTTATCTGGGACAGGCTCCTACGAG. Translated, it gives CASSLSGTGSYE. The CDR3 in full is CASSLSGTGSYEQYF.

This clone was seen more than once but under ten times. The read ends 3 residues before the CDR3 terminus; that terminus is restored from the germline J gene. This chain joins TRBV14 and TRBJ2-5; 10 positions match TRBD2. Germline-derived CDR1 and CDR2 are SGHDN and FVKESK. Trimming at V came to 3 bases and at J to 3 bases, leaving 10 bases not matched to a gene. There are 17 residues in the CDR3. The CDR3 loop is CASSHLAGLANKETQYF. The sequenced part of the CDR3 DNA is TGTGCCAGCAGCCACCTAGCGGGACTAGCGAATAAAGAGACC.

This clone occurred many times. The observed sequence ends 3 residues before the CDR3 terminus, with the missing tail filled in from the germline J gene. Additional DNA sequences in this sample encode the identical CDR3. This rearrangement joins TRBV5-1 to TRBJ2-2; a weak D match, TRBD1 (6 bases). CDR1 and CDR2 from the germline V gene are SGHRS and YFSETQ. CDR3 length: 16 residues. Trimming left V 4 bases short and J 0 bases short, with 13 bases between. CDR3 DNA, as far as it was read: TGCGCCAGCAGCGGGTTGACAGGAGCGAACACCGGGGAG. It translates to CASSGLTGANTGE. The CDR3 in full is CASSGLTGANTGELFF. Using reference TRBV5-1 and TRBJ2-2 for the parts outside the CDR3, the full variable domain is KAGVTQTPRYLIKTRGQQVTLSCSPISGHRSVSWYQQTPGQGLQFLFEYFSETQRNKGNFPGRFSGRQFSNSRSEMNVSTLELGDSALYLCASSGLTGANTGELFFGEGSRLTVL.

This clone was counted ten times or more. The observed sequence ends 3 residues before the CDR3 terminus, with the missing tail filled in from the germline J gene. The V gene is TRBV20-1, the J gene TRBJ2-2; D ambiguous. CDR3 size: 17 residues. The germline CDR1 and CDR2 sequences are DFQATT and SNEGSKA (reference sequence). The CDR3 sequence is CSARDQATTLRGSPLFF. The CDR3 DNA, read in part, is TGCAGTGCTAGAGATCAGGCGACGACGTTAAGAGGTTCACCG.

This clone was picked up many times. From the germline J gene comes the end of the CDR3, since the read stops 3 residues before it. This chain joins TRBV3-1 (or the pseudogene TRBV3-2) and TRBJ1-2; no reliable D call. The CDR3 length is 13 residues. Germline assignment: CDR1 LGHDT and CDR2 YNNKEL (reference sequence). The part of the CDR3 DNA that was read is TGTGCCAGCAGCCAAATCGGCCGCGGGGGC. This codes for CASSQIGRGG. The entire CDR3 is CASSQIGRGGYTF.